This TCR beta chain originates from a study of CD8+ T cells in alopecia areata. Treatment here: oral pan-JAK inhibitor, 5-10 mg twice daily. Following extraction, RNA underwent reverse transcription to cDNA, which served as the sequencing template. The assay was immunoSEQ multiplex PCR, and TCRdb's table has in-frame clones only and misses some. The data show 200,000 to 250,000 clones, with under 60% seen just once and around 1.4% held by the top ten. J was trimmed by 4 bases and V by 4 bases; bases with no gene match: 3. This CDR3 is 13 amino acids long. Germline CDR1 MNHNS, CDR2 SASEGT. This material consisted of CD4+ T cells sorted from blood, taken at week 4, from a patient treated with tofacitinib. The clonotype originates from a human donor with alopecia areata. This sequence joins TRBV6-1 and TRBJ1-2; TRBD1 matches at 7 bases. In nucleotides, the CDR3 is TGTGCCAGCAGTGGGACAGGCATCTATGGCTACACCTTC. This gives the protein CASSGTGIYGYTF.